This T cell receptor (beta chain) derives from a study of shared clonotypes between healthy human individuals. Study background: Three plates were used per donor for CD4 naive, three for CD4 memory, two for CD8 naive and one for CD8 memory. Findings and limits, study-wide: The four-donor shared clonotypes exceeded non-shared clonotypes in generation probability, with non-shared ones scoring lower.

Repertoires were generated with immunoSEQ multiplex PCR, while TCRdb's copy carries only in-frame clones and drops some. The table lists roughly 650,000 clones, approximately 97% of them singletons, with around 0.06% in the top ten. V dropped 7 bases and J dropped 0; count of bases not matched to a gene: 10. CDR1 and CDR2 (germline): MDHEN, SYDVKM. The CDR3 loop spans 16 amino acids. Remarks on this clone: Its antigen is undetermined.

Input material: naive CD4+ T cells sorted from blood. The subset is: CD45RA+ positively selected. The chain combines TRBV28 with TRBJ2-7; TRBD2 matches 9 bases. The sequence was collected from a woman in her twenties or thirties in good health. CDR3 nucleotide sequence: TGTGCCAGCACCTCCCTCCCTAGCGGGGACTCCTACGAGCAGTACTTC. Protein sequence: CASTSLPSGDSYEQYF.